This T cell receptor beta chain was captured by sequencing in a study of blood T cell repertoires in COVID-19. The CDR3 is 12 residues long. Looked up from germline, CDR1 is GTSNPN and CDR2 is SVGIG (reference sequence). Trimming cost V 3 bases and J 0 bases, with 5 bases left between them. Libraries were prepared by immunoSEQ multiplex PCR; TCRdb keeps only in-frame clonotypes and omits some of them. The sample holds roughly 33,000 clones, more than 75% seen once. The specimen sequenced was peripheral blood. This clonotype originated in a woman aged 55-69 years with acute or convalescent COVID-19. This chain connects TRBV30 to TRBJ2-5; D remains unclear. CDR3 sequence (DNA): TGTGCCTGGAGGACATACCAAGAGACCCAGTACTTC. It encodes CAWRTYQETQYF.